This T cell receptor (beta chain) was documented in a study of blood T cell repertoires in COVID-19. Sequencing was performed with immunoSEQ multiplex PCR; in TCRdb, only in-frame clones are kept and a portion is missing. The table lists about 220,000 clones, 70% to 85% of them singletons. V was pared by 6 bases and J by 4 bases, with 15 bases between. CDR1 WSHSY and CDR2 SAAADI come from the germline V gene. The CDR3 sequence is 14 residues long. The chain recombines TRBV10-2 with TRBJ2-5; possibly TRBD1 for D (7 bases). Sequenced material: PBMCs or T cells enriched from blood (not recorded which). This TCR was recovered from a woman aged 40-49 years with acute COVID-19. The CDR3 here is CASRSGTAGETQYF. The CDR3 bases are TGCGCCAGCAGGTCCGGGACAGCGGGAGAGACCCAGTACTTC.